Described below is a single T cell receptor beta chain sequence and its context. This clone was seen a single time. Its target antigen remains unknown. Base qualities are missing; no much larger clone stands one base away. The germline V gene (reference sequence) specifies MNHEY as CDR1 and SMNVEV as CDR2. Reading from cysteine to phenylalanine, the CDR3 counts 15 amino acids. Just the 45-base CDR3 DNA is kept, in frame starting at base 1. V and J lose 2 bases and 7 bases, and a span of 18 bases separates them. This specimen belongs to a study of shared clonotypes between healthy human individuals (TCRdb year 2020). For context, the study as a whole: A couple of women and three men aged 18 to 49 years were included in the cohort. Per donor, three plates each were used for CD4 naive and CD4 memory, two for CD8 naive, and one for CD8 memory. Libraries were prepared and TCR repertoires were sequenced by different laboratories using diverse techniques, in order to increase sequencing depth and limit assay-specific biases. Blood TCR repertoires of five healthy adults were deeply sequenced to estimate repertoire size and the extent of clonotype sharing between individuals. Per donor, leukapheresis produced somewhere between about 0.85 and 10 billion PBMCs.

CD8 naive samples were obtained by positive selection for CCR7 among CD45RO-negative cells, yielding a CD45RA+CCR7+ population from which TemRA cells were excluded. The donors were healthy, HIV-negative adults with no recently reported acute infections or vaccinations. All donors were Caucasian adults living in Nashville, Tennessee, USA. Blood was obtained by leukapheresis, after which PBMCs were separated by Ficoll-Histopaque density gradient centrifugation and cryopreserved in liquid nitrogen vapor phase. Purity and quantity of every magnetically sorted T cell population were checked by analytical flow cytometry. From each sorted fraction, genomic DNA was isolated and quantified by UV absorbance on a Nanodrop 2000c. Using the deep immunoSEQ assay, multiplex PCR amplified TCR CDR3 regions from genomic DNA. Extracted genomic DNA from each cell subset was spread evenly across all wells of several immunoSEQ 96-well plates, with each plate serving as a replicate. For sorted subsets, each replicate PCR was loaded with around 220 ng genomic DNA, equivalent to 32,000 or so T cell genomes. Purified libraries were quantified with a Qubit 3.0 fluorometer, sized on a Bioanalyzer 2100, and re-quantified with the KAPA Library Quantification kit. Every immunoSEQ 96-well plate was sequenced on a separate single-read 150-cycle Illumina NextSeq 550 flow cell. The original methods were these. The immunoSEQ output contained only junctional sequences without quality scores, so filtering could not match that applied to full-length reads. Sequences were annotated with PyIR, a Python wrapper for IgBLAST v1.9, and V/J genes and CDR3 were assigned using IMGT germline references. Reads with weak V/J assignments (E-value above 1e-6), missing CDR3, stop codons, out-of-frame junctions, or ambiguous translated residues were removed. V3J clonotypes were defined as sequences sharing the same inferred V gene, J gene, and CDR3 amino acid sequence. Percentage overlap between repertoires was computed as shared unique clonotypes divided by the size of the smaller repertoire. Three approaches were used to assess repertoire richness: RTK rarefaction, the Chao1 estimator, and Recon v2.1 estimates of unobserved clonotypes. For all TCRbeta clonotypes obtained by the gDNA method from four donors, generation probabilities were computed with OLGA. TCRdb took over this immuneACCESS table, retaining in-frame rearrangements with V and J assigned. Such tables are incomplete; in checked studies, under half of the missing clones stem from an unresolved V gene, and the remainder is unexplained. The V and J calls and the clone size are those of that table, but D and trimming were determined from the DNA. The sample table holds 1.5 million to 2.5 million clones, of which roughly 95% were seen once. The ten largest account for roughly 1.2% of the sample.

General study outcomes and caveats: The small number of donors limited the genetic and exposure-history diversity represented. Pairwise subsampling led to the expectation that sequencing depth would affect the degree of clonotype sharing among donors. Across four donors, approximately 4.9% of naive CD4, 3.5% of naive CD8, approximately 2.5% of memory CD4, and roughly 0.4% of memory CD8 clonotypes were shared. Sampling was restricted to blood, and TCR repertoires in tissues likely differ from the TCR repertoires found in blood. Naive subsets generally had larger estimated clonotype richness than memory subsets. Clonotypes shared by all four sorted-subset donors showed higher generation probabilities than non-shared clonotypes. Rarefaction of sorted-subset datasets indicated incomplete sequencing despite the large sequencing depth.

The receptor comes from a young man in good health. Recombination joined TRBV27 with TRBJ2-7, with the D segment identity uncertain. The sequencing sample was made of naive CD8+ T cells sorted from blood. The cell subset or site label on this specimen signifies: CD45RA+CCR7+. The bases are TGTGCCAGCAGTTTAGGTCAAGAGAGTGCTGGGGAGCAGTACTTC. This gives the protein CASSLGQESAGEQYF.